These T cell receptor beta chains were read from a single sample in a study of blood T cell repertoires in COVID-19. Profiling relied on immunoSEQ multiplex PCR, and the TCRdb table lists in-frame clones only, not all of them. This sample has some 340,000 clones, with 85% found just once. The sample taken for sequencing was peripheral blood. The source is a young woman with acute or convalescent COVID-19. The CDR3 runs from the conserved cysteine through the conserved F or W. The order of the fields is D gene, clone size, V gene, J gene, CDR3 DNA, CDR3 protein. The D gene is left open where the match is weak. Expanded clones get a size class; other rows say once, few or many, or leave the size out.

-	few	TRBV5-6	TRBJ1-6	TGTGCCAGCAGCTTGGCCAGGGTTGGGTCACCCCTCCACTTT	CASSLARVGSPLHF
-	-	TRBV13	TRBJ1-2	TGTGCCAGCAGCTTACTAGGATCCGATGGCTACACCTTC	CASSLLGSDGYTF
TRBD1	-	TRBV28	TRBJ1-2	TGTGCCAGCAGCCCAGGGGGGTCTTTGGAGGGCTACACCTTC	CASSPGGSLEGYTF
-	-	TRBV7-3	TRBJ2-5	TGTGCCAGCAGCGAGTGGCAGGGGGAGACCCAGTACTTC	CASSEWQGETQYF
TRBD1	-	TRBV5-1	TRBJ2-5	TGCGCCAGCAGCGGAGGACAGGGTAAAGGAGAGACCCAGTACTTC	CASSGGQGKGETQYF
-	-	TRBV18	TRBJ1-3	TGTGCCAGCTCACTGATACAGGGTCAAGGAAACACCATATATTTT	CASSLIQGQGNTIYF
TRBD2	-	TRBV4-1	TRBJ2-1	TGCGCCAGCAGCCAATCGCGGGAGAGGAATGAGCAGTTCTTC	CASSQSRERNEQFF
-	-	TRBV19	TRBJ1-1	TGTGCCAGTAGTATAGGCCAGGGGCGAGACACTGAAGCTTTCTTT	CASSIGQGRDTEAFF
-	once	TRBV13	TRBJ2-3	TGTGCCAGCAGCTGGGCCCCGGCGGGTAGCACAGATACGCAGTATTTT	CASSWAPAGSTDTQYF
TRBD1	-	TRBV7-9	TRBJ1-4	TGTGCCAGCAGCTCCCCGAAGGACAGGGTCGAAGGTGGAGAAAAACTGTTTTTT	CASSSPKDRVEGGEKLFF
-	-	TRBV12-3/TRBV12-4	TRBJ1-6	TGTGCCAGCAGTTTGACTGAGAATTCACCCCTCCACTTT	CASSLTENSPLHF
-	-	TRBV2	TRBJ1-4	TGTGCCAGCAGTACAGTTGCAACTAATGAAAAACTGTTTTTT	CASSTVATNEKLFF
-	-	TRBV5-1	TRBJ2-2	TGCGCCAGCAGCTTGGTGCAGGGCACCGGGGAGCTGTTTTTT	CASSLVQGTGELFF
-	-	TRBV15	TRBJ2-7	TGTGCCACCAGCAGAACTGCGGGGGAGCAGTACTTC	CATSRTAGEQYF
-	-	TRBV28	TRBJ1-1	TGTGCCAGCTTTTCCGCAGTGAACACTGAAGCTTTCTTT	CASFSAVNTEAFF
TRBD2	once	TRBV28	TRBJ2-1	TGTGCCAGCGGGATGCTAGCGGTAGTCAATGAGCAGTTCTTC	CASGMLAVVNEQFF
-	-	TRBV6-5	TRBJ1-2	TGTGCCAGCAGTTACGGGAGCGCGGGTGGCTACACCTTC	CASSYGSAGGYTF
-	-	TRBV3-1/TRBV3-2	TRBJ1-5	TGTGCCAGCAGTCCTGGACAGAATCAGCCCCAGCATTTT	CASSPGQNQPQHF
-	once	TRBV7-3	TRBJ2-3	TGTGCCAGCAGCTATCAGGTCACAGATACGCAGTATTTT	CASSYQVTDTQYF
TRBD2	-	TRBV5-6	TRBJ2-1	TGTGCCAGCAGCTTGGAACTAGCGGGAGGGGGGTACAATGAGCAGTTCTTC	CASSLELAGGGYNEQFF
-	-	TRBV30	TRBJ2-7	TGTGCCTGGATGTCGCAGAACGAGCAGTACTTC	CAWMSQNEQYF
TRBD2	-	TRBV5-1	TRBJ2-3	TGCGCCAGCAGCTTGGCCCCTAGCGGGGAGGCGGATACGCAGTATTTT	CASSLAPSGEADTQYF
TRBD1	-	TRBV5-1	TRBJ2-2	TGCGCCAGCAGCTCGGCGCCACAGGGGACCGGGGAGCTGTTTTTT	CASSSAPQGTGELFF
-	-	TRBV5-1	TRBJ2-5	TGCGCCAGCAGCTTGGTAAATTCCCGGGAGACCCAGTACTTC	CASSLVNSRETQYF
-	-	TRBV6-1	TRBJ1-2	TGTGCCAGCAGTGATAATAGGGGCCGGATAACTAACTATGGCTACACCTTC	CASSDNRGRITNYGYTF
TRBD1	few	TRBV3-1/TRBV3-2	TRBJ1-4	TGTGCCAGCAGCTCCGGGACAGGGGAAGAAAAACTGTTTTTT	CASSSGTGEEKLFF
-	-	TRBV3-1/TRBV3-2	TRBJ1-3	TGTGCCAGCAGCCAATGGTTGGCGGGACCTTCTGGAAACACCATATATTTT	CASSQWLAGPSGNTIYF
TRBD1	-	TRBV18	TRBJ1-1	TGTGCCAGCTCCAGGGGGCGCGGAGGGGACACTGAAGCTTTCTTT	CASSRGRGGDTEAFF
TRBD1	-	TRBV11-2	TRBJ2-2	TGTGCCAGCAGCTTATCATCTTTAGGGGGCCGCACCGGGGAGCTGTTTTTT	CASSLSSLGGRTGELFF
TRBD2	-	TRBV27	TRBJ2-1	TGTGCCAGCAGTTCCACCTACTCAAAGCGGGGTGGTGAGCAGTTCTTC	CASSSTYSKRGGEQFF
-	-	TRBV9	TRBJ1-1	TGTGCCAGCAGCGCCGGGACATACACTGAAGCTTTCTTT	CASSAGTYTEAFF
-	-	TRBV6-5	TRBJ1-5	TGTGCCAGCAGTAAGGGGCAGAGCAATCAGCCCCAGCATTTT	CASSKGQSNQPQHF
-	-	TRBV28	TRBJ2-3	TGTGCCAGCAGTCCCCAACGGGGTCGGGATACGCAGTATTTT	CASSPQRGRDTQYF
-	-	TRBV6-5	TRBJ1-2	TGTGCCAGCAGTTACTCGTTAGCGGGGGGCGGCTATGGCTACACCTTC	CASSYSLAGGGYGYTF
TRBD2	once	TRBV7-8	TRBJ2-1	TGTGCCAGCAGCTTGGGGGGACTAGCGGGAGGACCCCCATACAATGAGCAGTTCTTC	CASSLGGLAGGPPYNEQFF
TRBD1	-	TRBV27	TRBJ2-7	TGTGCCAGCAGGAAGACAGGGGGCTTCTACGAGCAGTACTTC	CASRKTGGFYEQYF
-	-	TRBV19	TRBJ1-5	TGTGCCAGTAGTATCTTTATAGATCAGCCCCAGCATTTT	CASSIFIDQPQHF
TRBD2	-	TRBV12-3/TRBV12-4	TRBJ2-2	TGTGCCAGCATCCTCAGGGAGGGCGGGGAGCTGTTTTTT	CASILREGGELFF
-	-	TRBV6-6	TRBJ2-1	TGTGCCAGCAGTTCCTTGACTAGCTCCTACAATGAGCAGTTCTTC	CASSSLTSSYNEQFF
-	-	TRBV21-1	TRBJ1-2	TGTGCCAGCATTGCTACAGGGAATGGCTACACCTTC	CASIATGNGYTF
TRBD1	once	TRBV10-3	TRBJ2-1	TGTGCCATCAGTGAAGGGACAGGGAACAATGAGCAGTTCTTC	CAISEGTGNNEQFF
-	few	TRBV6-1	TRBJ1-5	TGTGCCAGCAGTGAGGGGGGATTCAATCAGCCCCAGCATTTT	CASSEGGFNQPQHF
TRBD2	-	TRBV2	TRBJ2-1	TGTGCCAGCAGTGAAGTTCCTAGCGGGGAGCAGTTCTTC	CASSEVPSGEQFF
-	few	TRBV6-5	TRBJ1-3	TGTGCCAGCAGTCAGGGGAACACCATATATTTT	CASSQGNTIYF
-	-	TRBV27	TRBJ2-3	TGTGCCAGCAGTTTCGGGTTGAGCACAGATACGCAGTATTTT	CASSFGLSTDTQYF
-	-	TRBV28	TRBJ1-2	TGTGCCGCGGGTTCGACTTCTGGCTACACCTTC	CAAGSTSGYTF
-	-	TRBV7-9	TRBJ2-2	TGTGCCAGCTCTTATGACAGTTCCACCGGGGAGCTGTTTTTT	CASSYDSSTGELFF
-	-	TRBV11-2	TRBJ1-1	TGTGCCAGCAGCTTTGGCTTGAACACTGAAGCTTTCTTT	CASSFGLNTEAFF
-	-	TRBV9	TRBJ2-2	TGTGCCAGCAGCCCTTCCTTTGGGGACAAAGCCGGGGAGCTGTTTTTT	CASSPSFGDKAGELFF
TRBD2	-	TRBV30	TRBJ2-7	TGTGCCTGGACCTCGGGACTAGCGGACTCCTACGAGCAGTACTTC	CAWTSGLADSYEQYF
-	-	TRBV29-1	TRBJ1-1	TGCAGCGAGCAGGGACCGGGGGACACTGAAGCTTTCTTT	CSEQGPGDTEAFF
TRBD2	-	TRBV9	TRBJ2-1	TGTGCCAGCAGCGTTAGCGGGGCCCACAATGAGCAGTTCTTC	CASSVSGAHNEQFF